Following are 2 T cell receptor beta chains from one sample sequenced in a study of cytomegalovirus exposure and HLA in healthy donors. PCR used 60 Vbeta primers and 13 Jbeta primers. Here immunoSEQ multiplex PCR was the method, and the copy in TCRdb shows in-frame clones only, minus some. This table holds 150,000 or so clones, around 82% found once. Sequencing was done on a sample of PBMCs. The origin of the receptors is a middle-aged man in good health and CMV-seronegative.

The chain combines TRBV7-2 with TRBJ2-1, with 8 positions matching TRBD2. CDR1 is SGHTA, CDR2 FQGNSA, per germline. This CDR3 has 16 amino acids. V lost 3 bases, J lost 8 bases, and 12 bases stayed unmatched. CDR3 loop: CASSLSGTRGAYEQFF. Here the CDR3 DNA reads TGTGCCAGCAGCTTGTCGGGGACTAGGGGGGCCTATGAGCAGTTCTTC.

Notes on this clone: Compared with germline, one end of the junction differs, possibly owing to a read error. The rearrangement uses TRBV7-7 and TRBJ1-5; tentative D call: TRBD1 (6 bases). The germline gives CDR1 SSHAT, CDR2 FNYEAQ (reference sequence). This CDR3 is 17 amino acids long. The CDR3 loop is CASSLAGVADSNQPQHF. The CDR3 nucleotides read TGTGCTAGCAGCTTAGCAGGGGTGGCCGATAGCAATCAGCCCCAGCATTTT.